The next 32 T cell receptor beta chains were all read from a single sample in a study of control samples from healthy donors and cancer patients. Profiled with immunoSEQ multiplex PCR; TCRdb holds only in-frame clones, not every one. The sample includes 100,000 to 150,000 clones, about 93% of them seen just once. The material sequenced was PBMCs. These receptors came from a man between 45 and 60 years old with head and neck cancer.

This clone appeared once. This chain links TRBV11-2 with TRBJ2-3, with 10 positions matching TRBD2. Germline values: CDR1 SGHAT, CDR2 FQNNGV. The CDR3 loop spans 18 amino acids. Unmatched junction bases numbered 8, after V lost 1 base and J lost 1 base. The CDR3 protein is CASSLGRALAGRTDTQYF. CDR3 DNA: TGTGCCAGCAGCTTAGGTCGGGCACTAGCGGGGCGCACAGATACGCAGTATTTT. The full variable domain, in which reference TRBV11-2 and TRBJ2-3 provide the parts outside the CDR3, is EAGVAQSPRYKIIEKRQSVAFWCNPISGHATLYWYQQILGQGPKLLIQFQNNGVVDDSQLPKDRFSAERLKGVDSTLKIQPAKLEDSAVYLCASSLGRALAGRTDTQYFGPGTRLTVL.

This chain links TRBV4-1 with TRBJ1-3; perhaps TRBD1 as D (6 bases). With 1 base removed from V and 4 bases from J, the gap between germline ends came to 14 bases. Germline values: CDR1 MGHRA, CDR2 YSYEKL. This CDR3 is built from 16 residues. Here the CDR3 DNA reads TGCGCCAGCAGCCAAGGGAGGGGGTCGCCGGGAAACACCATATATTTT. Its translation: CASSQGRGSPGNTIYF.

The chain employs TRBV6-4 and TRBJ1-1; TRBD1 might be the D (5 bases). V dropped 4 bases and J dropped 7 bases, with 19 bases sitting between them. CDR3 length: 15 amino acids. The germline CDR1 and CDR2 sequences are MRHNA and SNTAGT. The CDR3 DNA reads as TGTGCCAGCAGTGTCCGGGGGGGAAACGAACATGAAGCTTTCTTT. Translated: CASSVRGGNEHEAFF.

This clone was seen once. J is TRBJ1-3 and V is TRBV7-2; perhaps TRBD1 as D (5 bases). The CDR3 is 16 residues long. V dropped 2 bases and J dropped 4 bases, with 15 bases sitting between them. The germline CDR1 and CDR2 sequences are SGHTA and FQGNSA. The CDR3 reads CASSLRLPREGNTIYF. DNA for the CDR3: TGTGCCAGCAGCTTAAGGCTCCCCAGGGAAGGAAACACCATATATTTT. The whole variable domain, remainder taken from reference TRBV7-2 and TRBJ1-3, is GAGVSQSPSNKVTEKGKDVELRCDPISGHTALYWYRQSLGQGLEFLIYFQGNSAPDKSGLPSDRFSAERTGGSVSTLTIQRTQQEDSAVYLCASSLRLPREGNTIYFGEGSWLTVV.

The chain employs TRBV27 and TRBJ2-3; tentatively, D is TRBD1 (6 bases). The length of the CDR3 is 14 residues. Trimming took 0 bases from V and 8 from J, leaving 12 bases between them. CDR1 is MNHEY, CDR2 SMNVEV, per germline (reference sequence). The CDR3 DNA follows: TGTGCCAGCAGTTTATCCGGGACATTGGTTACGCAGTATTTT. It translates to CASSLSGTLVTQYF.

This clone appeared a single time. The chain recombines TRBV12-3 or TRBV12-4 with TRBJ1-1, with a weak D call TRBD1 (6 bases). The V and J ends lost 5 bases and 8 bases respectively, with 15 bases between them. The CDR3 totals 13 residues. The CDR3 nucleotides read TGTGCCAGCAGTCTAGGGGGGCAGCCGGAAGCTTTCTTT. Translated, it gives CASSLGGQPEAFF.

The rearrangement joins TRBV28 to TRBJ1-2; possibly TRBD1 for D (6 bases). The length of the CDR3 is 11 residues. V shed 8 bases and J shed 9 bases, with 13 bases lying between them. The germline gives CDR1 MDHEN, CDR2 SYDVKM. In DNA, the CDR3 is TGTGCCAGCTCTTCCAGGGGACGCTACACCTTC. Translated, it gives CASSSRGRYTF.

CDR3 in amino acids: CASSMGLRKNQPQHF. In DNA, the CDR3 is TGTGCCAGTAGTATGGGGCTTAGAAAGAATCAGCCCCAGCATTTT. The V and J genes are TRBV19 and TRBJ1-5, with D possibly TRBD1 on 5 matching bases. Trimming cost V 3 bases and J 4 bases, with 13 bases left between them. The CDR3 length is 15 residues. Per germline, CDR1 LNHDA and CDR2 SQIVND (reference sequence).

The CDR3 nucleotides are TGTGCCAGCAGCCAAGGACCGGGACTCCACTACGAGCAGTACTTC. It yields the protein CASSQGPGLHYEQYF. V usage is TRBV3-1 (or the pseudogene TRBV3-2) and J usage is TRBJ2-7; maybe TRBD2 (6 bases). The CDR3 covers 15 residues. Germline V gives CDR1 LGHDT, CDR2 YNNKEL (reference sequence). V shed 1 base and J shed 3 bases, with 13 bases lying between them.

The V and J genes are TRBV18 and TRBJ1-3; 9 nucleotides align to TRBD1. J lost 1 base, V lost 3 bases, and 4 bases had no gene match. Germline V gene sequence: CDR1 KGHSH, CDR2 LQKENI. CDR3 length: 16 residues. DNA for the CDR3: TGTGCCAGCTCACCGGACAGGGGTATTTCTGGAAACACCATATATTTT. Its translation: CASSPDRGISGNTIYF.

The chain's CDR3 is CAWSVRQASRYGYTF. CDR3 nucleotides: TGTGCCTGGAGTGTACGACAGGCTTCCCGCTATGGCTACACCTTC. The gene calls are TRBV30 and TRBJ1-2, with a weak D call TRBD1 (6 bases). The CDR3 has 15 amino acids. In germline, CDR1 is GTSNPN, CDR2 SVGIG (reference sequence). V lost 0 bases, J lost 4 bases, and 15 bases lay in between.

The CDR3: CAWSIDSYGYTF. DNA of the CDR3: TGTGCCTGGAGTATAGACAGCTATGGCTACACCTTC. The gene calls are TRBV30 and TRBJ1-2; D is possibly TRBD1 (5 bases). Looked up from germline, CDR1 is GTSNPN and CDR2 is SVGIG (reference sequence). Trimming stripped 2 bases from V and 4 bases from J, with 8 bases between. The CDR3 is 12 residues long.

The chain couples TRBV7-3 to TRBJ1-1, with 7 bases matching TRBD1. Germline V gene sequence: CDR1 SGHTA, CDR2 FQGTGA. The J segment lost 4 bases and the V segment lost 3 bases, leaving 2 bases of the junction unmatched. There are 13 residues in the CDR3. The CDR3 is CASSLTGTTEAFF. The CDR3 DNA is TGTGCCAGCAGCTTGACAGGGACCACTGAAGCTTTCTTT. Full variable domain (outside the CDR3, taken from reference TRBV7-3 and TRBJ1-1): GAGVSQTPSNKVTEKGKYVELRCDPISGHTALYWYRQSLGQGPEFLIYFQGTGAADDSGLPNDRFFAVRPEGSVSTLKIQRTERGDSAVYLCASSLTGTTEAFFGQGTRLTVV.

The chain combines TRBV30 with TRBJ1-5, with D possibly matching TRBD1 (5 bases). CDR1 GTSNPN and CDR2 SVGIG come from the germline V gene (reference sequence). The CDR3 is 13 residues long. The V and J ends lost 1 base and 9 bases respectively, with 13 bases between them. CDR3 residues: CAWSEGPWWPQHF. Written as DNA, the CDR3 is TGTGCCTGGAGTGAGGGACCTTGGTGGCCCCAGCATTTT. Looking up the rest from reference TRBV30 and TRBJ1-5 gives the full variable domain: SQTIHQWPATLVQPVGSPLSLECTVEGTSNPNLYWYRQAAGRGLQLLFYSVGIGQISSEVPQNLSASRPQDRQFILSSKKLLLSDSGFYLCAWSEGPWWPQHFGDGTRLSIL.

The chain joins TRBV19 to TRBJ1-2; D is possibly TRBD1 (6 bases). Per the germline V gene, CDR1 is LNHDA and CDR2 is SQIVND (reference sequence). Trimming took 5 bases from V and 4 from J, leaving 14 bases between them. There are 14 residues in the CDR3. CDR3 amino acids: CASSYRVSGYGYTF. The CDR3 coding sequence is TGTGCCAGTAGTTACAGGGTGTCGGGCTATGGCTACACCTTC.

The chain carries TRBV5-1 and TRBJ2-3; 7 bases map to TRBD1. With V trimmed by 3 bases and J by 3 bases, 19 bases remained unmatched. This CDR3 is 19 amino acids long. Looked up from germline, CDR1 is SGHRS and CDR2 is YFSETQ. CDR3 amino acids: CASSSQGSFASGRTDTQYF. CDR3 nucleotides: TGCGCCAGCAGCTCACAGGGGTCCTTTGCCTCGGGTCGGACAGATACGCAGTATTTT.

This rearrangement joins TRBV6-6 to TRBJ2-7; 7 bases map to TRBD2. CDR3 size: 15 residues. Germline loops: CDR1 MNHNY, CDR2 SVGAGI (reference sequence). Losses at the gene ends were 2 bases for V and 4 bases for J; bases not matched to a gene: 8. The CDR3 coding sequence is TGTGCCAGCAGTTACGAGGTGGGAGGGATGTACGAGCAGTACTTC. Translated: CASSYEVGGMYEQYF.

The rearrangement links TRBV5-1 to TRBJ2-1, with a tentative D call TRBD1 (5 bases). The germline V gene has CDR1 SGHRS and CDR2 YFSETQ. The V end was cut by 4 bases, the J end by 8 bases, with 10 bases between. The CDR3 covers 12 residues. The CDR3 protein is CASSVQGYEQFF. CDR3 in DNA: TGCGCCAGCAGCGTCCAGGGCTATGAGCAGTTCTTC.

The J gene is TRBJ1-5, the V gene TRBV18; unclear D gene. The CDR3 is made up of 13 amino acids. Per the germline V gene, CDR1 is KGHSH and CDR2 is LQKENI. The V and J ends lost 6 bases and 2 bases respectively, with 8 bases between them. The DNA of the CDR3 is TGTGCCAGCTCGGAATCCCGCAATCAGCCCCAGCATTTT. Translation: CASSESRNQPQHF.

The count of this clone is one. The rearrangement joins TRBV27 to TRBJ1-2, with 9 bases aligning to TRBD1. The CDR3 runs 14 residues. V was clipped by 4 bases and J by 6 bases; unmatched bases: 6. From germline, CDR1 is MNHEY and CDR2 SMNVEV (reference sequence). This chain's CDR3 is CASSYGTGRHGYTF. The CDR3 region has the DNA TGTGCCAGCAGTTATGGGACAGGGAGGCATGGCTACACCTTC.

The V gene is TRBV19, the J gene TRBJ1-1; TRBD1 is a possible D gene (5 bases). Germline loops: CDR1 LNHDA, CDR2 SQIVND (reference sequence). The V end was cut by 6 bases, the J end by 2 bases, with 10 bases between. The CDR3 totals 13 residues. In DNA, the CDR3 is TGTGCCAGTAGCCCTAGGGGAAACACTGAAGCTTTCTTT. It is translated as CASSPRGNTEAFF.

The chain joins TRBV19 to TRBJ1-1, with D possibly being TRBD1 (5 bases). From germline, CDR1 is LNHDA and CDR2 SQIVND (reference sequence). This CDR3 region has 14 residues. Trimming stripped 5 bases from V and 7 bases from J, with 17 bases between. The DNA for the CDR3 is TGTGCCAGTAGTCCACGCGGGACGGCGAGTGAAGCTTTCTTT. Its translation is CASSPRGTASEAFF.

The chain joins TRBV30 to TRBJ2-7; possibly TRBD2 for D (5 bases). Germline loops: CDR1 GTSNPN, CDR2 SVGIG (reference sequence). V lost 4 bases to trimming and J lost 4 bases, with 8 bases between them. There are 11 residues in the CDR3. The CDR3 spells CAWKTKYEQYF. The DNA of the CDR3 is TGTGCCTGGAAGACTAAATACGAGCAGTACTTC.

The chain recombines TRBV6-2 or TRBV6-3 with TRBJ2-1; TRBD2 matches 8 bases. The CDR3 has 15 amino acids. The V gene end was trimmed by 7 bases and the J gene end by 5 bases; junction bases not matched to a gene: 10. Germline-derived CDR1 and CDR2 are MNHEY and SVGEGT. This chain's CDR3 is CASIPGGGAHNEQFF. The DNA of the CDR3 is TGTGCCAGCATCCCGGGAGGGGGGGCGCACAATGAGCAGTTCTTC.

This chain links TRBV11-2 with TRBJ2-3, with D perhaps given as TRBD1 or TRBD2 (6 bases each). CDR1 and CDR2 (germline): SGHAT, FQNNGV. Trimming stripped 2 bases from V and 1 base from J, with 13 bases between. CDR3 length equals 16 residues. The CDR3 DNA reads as TGTGCCAGCAGCTTACGCCCGGGGGCCCGCACAGATACGCAGTATTTT. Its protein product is CASSLRPGARTDTQYF.

Written as DNA, the CDR3 is TGTGCCAGCAGCCCCCACCGCAGGCGAGTCTATGGCTACACCTTC. Its translation is CASSPHRRRVYGYTF. The chain couples TRBV7-2 to TRBJ1-2; no reliable D call. This CDR3 comprises 15 residues. The V and J ends lost 5 bases and 4 bases respectively, with 17 bases between them. From germline, CDR1 is SGHTA and CDR2 FQGNSA.

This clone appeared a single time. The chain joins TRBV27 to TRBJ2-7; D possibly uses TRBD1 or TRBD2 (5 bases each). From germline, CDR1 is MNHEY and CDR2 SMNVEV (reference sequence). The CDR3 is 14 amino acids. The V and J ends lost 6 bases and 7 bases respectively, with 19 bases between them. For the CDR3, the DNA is TGTGCCAGCAGCCAGAGGGGCCGGGGTGGAGAGCAGTACTTC. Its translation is CASSQRGRGGEQYF.

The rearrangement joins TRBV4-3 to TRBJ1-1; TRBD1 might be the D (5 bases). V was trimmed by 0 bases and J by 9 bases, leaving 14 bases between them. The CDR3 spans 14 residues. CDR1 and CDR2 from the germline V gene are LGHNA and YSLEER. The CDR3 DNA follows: TGCGCCAGCAGCCAAGAAACCGGCAGGGCTAAAGCTTTCTTT. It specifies CASSQETGRAKAFF.

CDR3 amino acids: CATRDGGQGIAFF. CDR3 bases: TGTGCCACCAGGGACGGGGGACAGGGAATAGCTTTCTTT. This chain joins TRBV10-3 and TRBJ1-1; TRBD1 aligns across 9 bases. V lost 10 bases to trimming and J lost 10 bases; unmatched junction nucleotides: 13. The CDR3 is 13 residues long. CDR1 and CDR2 (germline): ENHRY, SYGVKD.

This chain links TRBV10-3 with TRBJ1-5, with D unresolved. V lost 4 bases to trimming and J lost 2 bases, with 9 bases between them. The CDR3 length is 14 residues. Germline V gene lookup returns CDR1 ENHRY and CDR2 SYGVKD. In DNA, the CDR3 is TGTGCCATCAGTGGACCCGTGGGCAATCAGCCCCAGCATTTT. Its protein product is CAISGPVGNQPQHF.

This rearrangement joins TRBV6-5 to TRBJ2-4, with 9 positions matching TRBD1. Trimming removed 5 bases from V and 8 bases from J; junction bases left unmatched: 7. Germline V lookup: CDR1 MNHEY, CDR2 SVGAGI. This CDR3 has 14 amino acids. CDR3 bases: TGTGCCAGCAGTCCCGGGACAGGGTATCACATTCAGTACTTC. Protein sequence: CASSPGTGYHIQYF.

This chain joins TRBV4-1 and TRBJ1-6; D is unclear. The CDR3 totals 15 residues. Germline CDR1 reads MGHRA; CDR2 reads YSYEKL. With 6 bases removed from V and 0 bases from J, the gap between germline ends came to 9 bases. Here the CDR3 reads CASSGKLSYNSPLHF. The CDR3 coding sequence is TGCGCCAGCAGTGGAAAGCTCTCCTATAATTCACCCCTCCACTTT.